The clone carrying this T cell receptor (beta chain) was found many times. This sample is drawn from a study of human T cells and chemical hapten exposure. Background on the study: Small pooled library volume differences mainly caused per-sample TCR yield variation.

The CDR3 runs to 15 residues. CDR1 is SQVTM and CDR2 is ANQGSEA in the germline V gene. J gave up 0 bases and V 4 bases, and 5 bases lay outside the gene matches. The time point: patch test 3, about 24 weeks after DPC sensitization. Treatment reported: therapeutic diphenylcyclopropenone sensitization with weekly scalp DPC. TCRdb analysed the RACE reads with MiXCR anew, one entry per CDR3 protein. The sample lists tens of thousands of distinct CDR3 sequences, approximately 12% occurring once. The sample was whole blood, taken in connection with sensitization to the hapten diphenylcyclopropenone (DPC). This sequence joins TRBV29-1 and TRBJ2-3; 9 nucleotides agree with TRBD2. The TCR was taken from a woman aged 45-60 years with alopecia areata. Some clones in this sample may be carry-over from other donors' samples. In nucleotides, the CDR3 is TGCAGCGTTGGTAGCGGGAGCGCAAGCACAGATACGCAGTATTTT. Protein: CSVGSGSASTDTQYF.